The clone carrying this T cell receptor beta chain showed up many times. Its specificity is not known. The source of the sample is a study of CD8 T cells in ankylosing spondylitis. Germline V gene sequence: CDR1 SQVTM, CDR2 ANQGSEA. There are 14 residues in the CDR3. Trimming cost V 6 bases and J 4 bases, with 18 bases left between them. Library preparation for TCR beta used quantitative 5'-RACE with molecular barcodes. From the 5' RACE reads, TCRdb called clonotypes with MiXCR, one entry per CDR3 protein. The sample consists of 150,000 to 200,000 distinct CDR3 sequences, 13% of them appearing once. Findings of the study overall: Matched synovial fluid from ankylosing spondylitis patients was reported to be enriched for disease-linked clones. There was a TCR beta motif, made of eight highly homologous variants, that appeared characteristic of ankylosing spondylitis blood. Earlier literature documents some of the motif variants in reactive arthritis synovial fluid and blood.

Specimen: blood, either unsorted or a sorted T cell fraction (not recorded which). The sequence derives from a female donor with ankylosing spondylitis or in good health (not recorded which). The V call is TRBV29-1, the J call TRBJ1-2, with D hard to call. CDR3 bases: TGCAGCGTCTCCCACAGCGCGCAGGTCTATGGCTACACCTTC. As protein: CSVSHSAQVYGYTF.